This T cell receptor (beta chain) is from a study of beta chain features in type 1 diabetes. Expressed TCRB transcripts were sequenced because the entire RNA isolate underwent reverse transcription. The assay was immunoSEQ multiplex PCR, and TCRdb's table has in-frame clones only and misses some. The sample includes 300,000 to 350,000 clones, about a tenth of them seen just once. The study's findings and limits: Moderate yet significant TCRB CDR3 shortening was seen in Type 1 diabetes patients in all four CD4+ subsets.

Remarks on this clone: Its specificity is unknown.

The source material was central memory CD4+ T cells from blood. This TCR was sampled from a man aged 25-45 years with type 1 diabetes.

Here the CDR3 reads CASSPRDLGTDTQYF. CDR3 DNA: TGTGCCAGCAGTCCCCGGGACTTGGGCACAGATACGCAGTATTTT. V gene TRBV2 combines with J gene TRBJ2-3; a possible D gene is TRBD2 (6 bases). Germline values: CDR1 SNHLY, CDR2 FYNNEI. The CDR3 is 15 residues long. The ends were cut back, 5 bases at V and 1 base at J, with 13 bases in the middle.